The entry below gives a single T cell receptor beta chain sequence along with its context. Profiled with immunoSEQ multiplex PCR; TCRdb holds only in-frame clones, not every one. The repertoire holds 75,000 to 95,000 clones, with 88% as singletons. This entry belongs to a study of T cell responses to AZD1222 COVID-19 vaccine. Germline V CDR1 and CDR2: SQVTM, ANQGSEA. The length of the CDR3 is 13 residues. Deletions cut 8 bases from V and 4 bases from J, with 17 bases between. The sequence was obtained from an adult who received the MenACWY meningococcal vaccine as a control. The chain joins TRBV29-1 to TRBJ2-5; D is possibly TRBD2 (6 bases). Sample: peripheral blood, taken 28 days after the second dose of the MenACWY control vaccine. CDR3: CSIRGAGGETQYF. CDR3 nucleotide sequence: TGCAGCATTAGGGGAGCCGGGGGAGAGACCCAGTACTTC.